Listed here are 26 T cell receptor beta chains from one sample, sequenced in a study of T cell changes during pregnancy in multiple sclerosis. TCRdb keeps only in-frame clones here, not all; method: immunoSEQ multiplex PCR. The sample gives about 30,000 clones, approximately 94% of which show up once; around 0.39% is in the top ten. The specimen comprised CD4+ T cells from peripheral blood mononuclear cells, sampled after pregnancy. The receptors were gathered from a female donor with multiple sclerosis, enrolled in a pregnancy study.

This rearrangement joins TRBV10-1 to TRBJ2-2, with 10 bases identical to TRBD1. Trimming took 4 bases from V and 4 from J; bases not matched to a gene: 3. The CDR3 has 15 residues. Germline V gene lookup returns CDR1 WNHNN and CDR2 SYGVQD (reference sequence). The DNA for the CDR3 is TGCGCCAGCAGTGCCGGGACAGGGGTCACCGGGGAGCTGTTTTTT. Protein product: CASSAGTGVTGELFF.

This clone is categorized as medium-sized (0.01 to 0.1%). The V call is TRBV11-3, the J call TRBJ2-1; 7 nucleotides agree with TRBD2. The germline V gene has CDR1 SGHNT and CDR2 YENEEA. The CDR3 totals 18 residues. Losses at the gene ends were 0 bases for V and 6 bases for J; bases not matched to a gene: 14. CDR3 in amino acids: CASSLEQGGSSVGNEQFF. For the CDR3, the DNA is TGTGCCAGCAGCTTAGAGCAGGGCGGGAGCAGTGTCGGCAATGAGCAGTTCTTC.

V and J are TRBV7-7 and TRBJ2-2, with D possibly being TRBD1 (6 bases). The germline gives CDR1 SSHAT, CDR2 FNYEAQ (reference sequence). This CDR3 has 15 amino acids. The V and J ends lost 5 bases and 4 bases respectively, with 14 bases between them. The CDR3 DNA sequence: TGTGCCAGCAGCATTGGGACAACTACCACCGGGGAGCTGTTTTTT. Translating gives CASSIGTTTTGELFF.

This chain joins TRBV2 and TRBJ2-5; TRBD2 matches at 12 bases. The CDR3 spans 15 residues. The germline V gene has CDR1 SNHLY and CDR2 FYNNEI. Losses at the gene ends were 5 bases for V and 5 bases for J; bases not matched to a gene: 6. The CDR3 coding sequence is TGTGCCAGCAGTCTAGGACTAGCGGGACGGGAGACCCAGTACTTC. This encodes CASSLGLAGRETQYF.

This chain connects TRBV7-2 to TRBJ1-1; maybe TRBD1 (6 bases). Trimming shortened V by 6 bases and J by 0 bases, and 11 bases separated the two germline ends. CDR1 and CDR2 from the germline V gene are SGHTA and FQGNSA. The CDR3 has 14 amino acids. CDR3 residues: CASRQQGMNTEAFF. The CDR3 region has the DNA TGTGCCAGCAGACAACAGGGCATGAACACTGAAGCTTTCTTT.

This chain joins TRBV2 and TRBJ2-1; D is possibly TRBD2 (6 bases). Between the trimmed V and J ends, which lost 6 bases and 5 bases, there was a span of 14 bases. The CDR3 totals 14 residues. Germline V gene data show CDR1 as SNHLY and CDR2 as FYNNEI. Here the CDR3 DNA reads TGTGCCAGCAGACCAACTAGCACCGACAATGAGCAGTTCTTC. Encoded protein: CASRPTSTDNEQFF.

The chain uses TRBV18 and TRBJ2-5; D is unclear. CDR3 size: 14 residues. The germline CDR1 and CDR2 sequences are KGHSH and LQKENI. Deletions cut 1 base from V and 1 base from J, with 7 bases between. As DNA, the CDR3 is TGTGCCAGCTCACCACGTACTACCCAAGAGACCCAGTACTTC. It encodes CASSPRTTQETQYF.

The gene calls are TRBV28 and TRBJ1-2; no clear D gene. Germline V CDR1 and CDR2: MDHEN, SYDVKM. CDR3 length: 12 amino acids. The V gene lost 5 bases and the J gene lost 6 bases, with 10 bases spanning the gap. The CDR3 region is CASSESSDGYTF. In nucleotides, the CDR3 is TGTGCCAGCAGTGAGTCATCGGATGGCTACACCTTC.

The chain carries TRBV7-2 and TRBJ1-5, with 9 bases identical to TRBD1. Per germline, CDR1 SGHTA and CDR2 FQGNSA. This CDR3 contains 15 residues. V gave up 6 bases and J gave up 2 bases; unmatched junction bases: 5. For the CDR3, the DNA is TGTGCCAGCAGTTGGGGACAGGGTGGCAATCAGCCCCAGCATTTT. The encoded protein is CASSWGQGGNQPQHF.

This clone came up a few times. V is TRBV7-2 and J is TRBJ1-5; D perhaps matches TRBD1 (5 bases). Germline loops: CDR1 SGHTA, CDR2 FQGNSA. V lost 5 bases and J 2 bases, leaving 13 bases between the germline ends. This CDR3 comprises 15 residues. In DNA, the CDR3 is TGTGCCAGCAGCCCAAGGGGTTTTGGCAATCAGCCCCAGCATTTT. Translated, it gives CASSPRGFGNQPQHF.

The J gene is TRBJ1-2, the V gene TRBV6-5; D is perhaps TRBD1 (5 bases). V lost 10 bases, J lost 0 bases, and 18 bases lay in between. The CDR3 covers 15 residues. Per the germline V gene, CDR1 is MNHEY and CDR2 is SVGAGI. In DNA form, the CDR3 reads TGTGCCACCATCCGACAGTTACCGTCTAACTATGGCTACACCTTC. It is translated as CATIRQLPSNYGYTF.

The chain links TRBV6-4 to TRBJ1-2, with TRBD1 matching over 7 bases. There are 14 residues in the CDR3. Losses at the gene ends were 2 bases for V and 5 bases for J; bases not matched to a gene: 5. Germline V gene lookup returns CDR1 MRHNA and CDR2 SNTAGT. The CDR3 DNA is TGTGCCAGCAGTGACGGCAGGGGGAGATATGGCTACACCTTC. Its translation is CASSDGRGRYGYTF.

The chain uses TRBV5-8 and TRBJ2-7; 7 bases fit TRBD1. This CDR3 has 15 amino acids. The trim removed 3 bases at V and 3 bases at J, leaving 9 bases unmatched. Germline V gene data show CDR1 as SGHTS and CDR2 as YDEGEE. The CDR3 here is CASSSGTDLNYEQYF. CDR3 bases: TGTGCCAGCAGCTCGGGGACAGATCTTAACTACGAGCAGTACTTC.

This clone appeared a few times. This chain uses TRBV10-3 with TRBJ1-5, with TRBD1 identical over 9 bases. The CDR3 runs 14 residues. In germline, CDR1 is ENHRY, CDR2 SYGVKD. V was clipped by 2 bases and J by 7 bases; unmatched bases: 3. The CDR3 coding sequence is TGTGCCATCAGTGAGGGACAGGGGATGCAGCCCCAGCATTTT. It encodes CAISEGQGMQPQHF.

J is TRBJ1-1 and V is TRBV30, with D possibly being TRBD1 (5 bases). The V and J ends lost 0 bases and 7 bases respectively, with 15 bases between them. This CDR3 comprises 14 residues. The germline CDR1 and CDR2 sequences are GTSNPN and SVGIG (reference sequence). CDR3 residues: CAWSVLGGVGEAFF. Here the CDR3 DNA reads TGTGCCTGGAGTGTACTCGGGGGAGTGGGTGAAGCTTTCTTT.

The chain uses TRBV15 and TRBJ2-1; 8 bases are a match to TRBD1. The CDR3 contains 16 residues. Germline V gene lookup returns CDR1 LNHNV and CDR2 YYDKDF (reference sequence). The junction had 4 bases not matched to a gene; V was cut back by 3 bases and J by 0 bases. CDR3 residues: CATSSRTGSSYNEQFF. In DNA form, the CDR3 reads TGTGCCACCAGCAGCCGGACAGGGAGCTCCTACAATGAGCAGTTCTTC.

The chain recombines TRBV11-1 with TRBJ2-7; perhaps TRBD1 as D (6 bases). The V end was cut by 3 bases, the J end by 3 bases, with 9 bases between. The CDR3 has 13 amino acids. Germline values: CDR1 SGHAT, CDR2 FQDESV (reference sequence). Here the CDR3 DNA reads TGTGCCAGCAGCTTGACAGGATACTACGAGCAGTACTTC. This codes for CASSLTGYYEQYF.

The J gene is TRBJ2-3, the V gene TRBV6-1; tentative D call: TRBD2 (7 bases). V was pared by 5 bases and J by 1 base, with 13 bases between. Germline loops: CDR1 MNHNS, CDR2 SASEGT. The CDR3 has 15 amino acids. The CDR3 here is CASSFLGGGTDTQYF. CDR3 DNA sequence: TGTGCCAGCAGTTTTCTAGGGGGGGGCACAGATACGCAGTATTTT.

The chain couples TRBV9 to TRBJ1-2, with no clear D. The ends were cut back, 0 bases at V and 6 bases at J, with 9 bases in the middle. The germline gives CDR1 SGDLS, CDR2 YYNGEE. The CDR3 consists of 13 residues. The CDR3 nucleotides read TGTGCCAGCAGCGTAGCGGTTCTCGATGGCTACACCTTC. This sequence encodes CASSVAVLDGYTF.

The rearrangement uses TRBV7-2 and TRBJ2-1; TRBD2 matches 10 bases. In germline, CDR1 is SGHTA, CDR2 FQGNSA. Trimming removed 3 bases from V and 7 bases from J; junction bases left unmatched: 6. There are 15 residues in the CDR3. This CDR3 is CASSLSGGAQNEQFF. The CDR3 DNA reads TGTGCCAGCAGCTTGAGCGGGGGGGCTCAGAATGAGCAGTTCTTC.

In DNA, the CDR3 is TGCGCCAGCAGCTTGGGCGGGAGGACTGAAGCTTTCTTT. Amino acids: CASSLGGRTEAFF. The J gene is TRBJ1-1, the V gene TRBV5-1; unclear D gene. V lost 0 bases to trimming and J lost 5 bases, with 8 bases between them. The CDR3 is 13 amino acids. Germline CDR1 reads SGHRS; CDR2 reads YFSETQ.

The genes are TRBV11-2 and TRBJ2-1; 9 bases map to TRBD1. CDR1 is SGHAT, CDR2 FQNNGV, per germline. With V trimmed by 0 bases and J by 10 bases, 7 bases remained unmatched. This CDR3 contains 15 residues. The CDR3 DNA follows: TGTGCCAGCAGCTTAGAACAGGGGGCTTTATACGAGCAGTTCTTC. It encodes CASSLEQGALYEQFF.

The DNA for the CDR3 is TGCGCCAGCAGCTTGGAAGGGGCTCTTGGCGAGCAGTACTTC. It translates to CASSLEGALGEQYF. The chain is built from TRBV5-1 and TRBJ2-7; D might be TRBD1 (5 bases). V lost 0 bases, J lost 6 bases, and 13 bases lay in between. This CDR3 contains 14 residues. From germline, CDR1 is SGHRS and CDR2 YFSETQ.

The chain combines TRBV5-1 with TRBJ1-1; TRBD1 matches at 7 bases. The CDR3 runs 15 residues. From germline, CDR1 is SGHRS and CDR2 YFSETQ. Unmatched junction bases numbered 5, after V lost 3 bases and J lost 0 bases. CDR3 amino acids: CASSSSTGVNTEAFF. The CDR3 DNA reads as TGCGCCAGCAGCTCATCCACAGGGGTGAACACTGAAGCTTTCTTT.

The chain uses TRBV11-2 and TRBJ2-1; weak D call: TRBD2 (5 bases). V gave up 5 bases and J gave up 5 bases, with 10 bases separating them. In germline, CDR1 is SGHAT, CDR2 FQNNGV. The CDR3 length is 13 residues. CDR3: CASSLALDNEQFF. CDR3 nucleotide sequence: TGTGCCAGCAGCCTAGCCCTCGACAATGAGCAGTTCTTC.

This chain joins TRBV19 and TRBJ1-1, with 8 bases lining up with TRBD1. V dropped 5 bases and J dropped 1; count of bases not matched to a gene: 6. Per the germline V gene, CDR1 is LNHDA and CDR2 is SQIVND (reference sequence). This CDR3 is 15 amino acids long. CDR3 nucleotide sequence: TGTGCCAGTAGTTTGGACAGGGAAAGGAACACTGAAGCTTTCTTT. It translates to CASSLDRERNTEAFF.